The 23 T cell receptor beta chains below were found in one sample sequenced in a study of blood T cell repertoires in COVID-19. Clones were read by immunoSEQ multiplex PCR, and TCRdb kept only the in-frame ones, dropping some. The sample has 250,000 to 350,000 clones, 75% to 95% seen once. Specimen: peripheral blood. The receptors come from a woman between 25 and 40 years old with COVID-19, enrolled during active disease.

This CDR3 is CASSLGGAGTVTDTQYF. CDR3 nucleotides: TGCGCCAGCAGTCTGGGTGGTGCCGGGACAGTCACAGATACGCAGTATTTT. This chain connects TRBV5-1 to TRBJ2-3, with TRBD1 identical over 7 bases. In germline, CDR1 is SGHRS, CDR2 YFSETQ. V dropped 5 bases and J dropped 2; count of bases not matched to a gene: 14. CDR3 length equals 17 residues.

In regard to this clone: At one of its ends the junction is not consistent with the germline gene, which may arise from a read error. The CDR3 DNA reads as TGTGCTAGCAGCTTACGTGCAGCGGGAGGGCCTGGAAGCGGGGAGCTGTTTTTT. Translation gives CASSLRAAGGPGSGELFF. This sequence joins TRBV7-7 and TRBJ2-2, with TRBD2 identical over 10 bases. Germline lookup yields CDR1 SSHAT and CDR2 FNYEAQ (reference sequence). This CDR3 region has 18 residues.

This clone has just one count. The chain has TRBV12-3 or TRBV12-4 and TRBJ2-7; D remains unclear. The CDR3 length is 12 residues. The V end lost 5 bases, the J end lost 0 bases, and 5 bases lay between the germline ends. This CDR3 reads CASSLISYEQYF. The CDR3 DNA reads TGTGCCAGCAGTCTTATCTCCTACGAGCAGTACTTC.

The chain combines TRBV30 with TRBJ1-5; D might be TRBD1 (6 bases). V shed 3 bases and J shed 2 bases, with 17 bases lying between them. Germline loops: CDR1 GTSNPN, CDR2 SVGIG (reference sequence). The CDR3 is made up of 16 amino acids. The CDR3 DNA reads TGTGCCTGGAGCAAAAGGGGGGGTTTGGGCAATCAGCCCCAGCATTTT. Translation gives CAWSKRGGLGNQPQHF.

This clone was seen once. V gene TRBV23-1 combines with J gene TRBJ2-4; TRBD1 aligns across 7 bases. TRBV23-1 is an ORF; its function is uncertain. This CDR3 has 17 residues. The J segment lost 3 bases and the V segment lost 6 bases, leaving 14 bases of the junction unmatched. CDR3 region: CASRPQTGPYFKNIQYF. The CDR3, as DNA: TGCGCCAGCAGACCGCAGACAGGGCCCTACTTCAAAAACATTCAGTACTTC.

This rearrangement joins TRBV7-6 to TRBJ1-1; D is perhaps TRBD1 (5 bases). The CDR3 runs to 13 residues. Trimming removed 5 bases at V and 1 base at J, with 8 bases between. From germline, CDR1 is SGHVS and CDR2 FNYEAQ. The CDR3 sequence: CASSNGQNTEAFF. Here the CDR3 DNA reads TGTGCCAGCAGCAACGGACAGAACACTGAAGCTTTCTTT.

CDR3 region: CASSLGEGEDEQFF. For the CDR3, the DNA is TGCGCCAGCAGCTTGGGGGAGGGGGAGGATGAGCAGTTCTTC. The V call is TRBV5-1, the J call TRBJ2-1, with D possibly matching TRBD2 (7 bases). Germline V gene data show CDR1 as SGHRS and CDR2 as YFSETQ. The V end was cut by 0 bases, the J end by 8 bases, with 12 bases between. The CDR3 totals 14 residues.

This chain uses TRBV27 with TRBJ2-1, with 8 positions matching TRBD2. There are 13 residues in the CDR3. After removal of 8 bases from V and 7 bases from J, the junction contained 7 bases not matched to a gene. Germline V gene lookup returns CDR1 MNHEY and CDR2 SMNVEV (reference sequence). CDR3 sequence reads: CASAVAGWNEQFF. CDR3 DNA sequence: TGTGCCAGCGCCGTAGCGGGATGGAATGAGCAGTTCTTC.

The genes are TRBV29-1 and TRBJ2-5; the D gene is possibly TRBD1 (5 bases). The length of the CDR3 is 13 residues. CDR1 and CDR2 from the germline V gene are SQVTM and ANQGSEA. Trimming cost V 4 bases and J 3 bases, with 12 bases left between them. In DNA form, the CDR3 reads TGCAGCGTTGTACCGGTCAGGGAAGAGACCCAGTACTTC. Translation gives CSVVPVREETQYF.

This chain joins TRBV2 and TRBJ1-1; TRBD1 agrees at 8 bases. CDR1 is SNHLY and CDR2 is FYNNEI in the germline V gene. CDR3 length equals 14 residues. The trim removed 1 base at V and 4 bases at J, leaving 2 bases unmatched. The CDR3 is CASSEGQGFTEAFF. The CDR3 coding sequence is TGTGCCAGCAGTGAAGGACAGGGGTTCACTGAAGCTTTCTTT.

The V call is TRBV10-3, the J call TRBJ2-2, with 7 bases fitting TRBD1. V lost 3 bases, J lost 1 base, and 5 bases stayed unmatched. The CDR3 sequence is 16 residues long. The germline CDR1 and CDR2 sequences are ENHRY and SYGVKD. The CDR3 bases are TGTGCCATCAGTGACGGGGCAGGGGGGAACACCGGGGAGCTGTTTTTT. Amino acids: CAISDGAGGNTGELFF.

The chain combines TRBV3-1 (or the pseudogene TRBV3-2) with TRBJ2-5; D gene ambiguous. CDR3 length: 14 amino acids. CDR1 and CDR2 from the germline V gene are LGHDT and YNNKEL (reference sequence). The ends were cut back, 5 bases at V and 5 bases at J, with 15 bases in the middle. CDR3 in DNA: TGTGCCAGCAGCTCCCGGTCGCCCTTGGAGACCCAGTACTTC. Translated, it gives CASSSRSPLETQYF.

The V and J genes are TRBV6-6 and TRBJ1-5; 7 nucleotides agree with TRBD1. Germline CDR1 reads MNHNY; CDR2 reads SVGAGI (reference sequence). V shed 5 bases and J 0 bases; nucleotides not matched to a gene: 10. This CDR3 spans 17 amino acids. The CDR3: CASSLRQGNHSNQPQHF. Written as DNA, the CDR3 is TGTGCCAGCAGTCTAAGACAGGGAAACCATAGCAATCAGCCCCAGCATTTT.

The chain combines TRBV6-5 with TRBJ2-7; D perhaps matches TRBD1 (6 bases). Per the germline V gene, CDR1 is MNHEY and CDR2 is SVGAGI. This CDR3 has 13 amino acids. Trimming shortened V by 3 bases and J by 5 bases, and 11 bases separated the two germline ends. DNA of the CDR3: TGTGCCAGCAGTTATTCTCAGGGGAACGAGCAGTACTTC. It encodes CASSYSQGNEQYF.

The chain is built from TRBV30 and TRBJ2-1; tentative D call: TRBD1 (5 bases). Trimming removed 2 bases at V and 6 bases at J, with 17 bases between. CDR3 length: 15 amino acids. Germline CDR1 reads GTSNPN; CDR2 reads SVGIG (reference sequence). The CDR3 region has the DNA TGTGCCTGGAGTACAGTCTCAGGGCATCGCAATGAGCAGTTCTTC. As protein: CAWSTVSGHRNEQFF.

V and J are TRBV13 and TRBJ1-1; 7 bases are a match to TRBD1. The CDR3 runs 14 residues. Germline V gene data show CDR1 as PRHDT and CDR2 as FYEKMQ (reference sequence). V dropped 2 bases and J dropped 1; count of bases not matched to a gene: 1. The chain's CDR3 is CASSLNRGNTEAFF. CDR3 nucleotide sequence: TGTGCCAGCAGCTTAAACAGGGGGAACACTGAAGCTTTCTTT.

The CDR3 loop reads CASTMTGLPYNEQFF. The DNA of the CDR3 is TGTGCCAGCACTATGACAGGGTTGCCCTACAATGAGCAGTTCTTC. V gene TRBV11-2 combines with J gene TRBJ2-1; 7 nucleotides match TRBD1. The CDR3 extends over 15 amino acids. V lost 7 bases, J lost 2 bases, and 8 bases stayed unmatched. Per germline, CDR1 SGHAT and CDR2 FQNNGV.

The CDR3 bases are TGTGCCAGCAGTTACGACAGTGTGAGGACTAGCGGGAGGTACGAGCAGTACTTC. Its protein is CASSYDSVRTSGRYEQYF. The rearrangement uses TRBV6-2 or TRBV6-3 and TRBJ2-7; TRBD2 matches 14 bases. V lost 2 bases, J lost 4 bases, and 10 bases stayed unmatched. Germline V gene lookup returns CDR1 MNHEY and CDR2 SVGEGT. The CDR3 runs 18 residues.

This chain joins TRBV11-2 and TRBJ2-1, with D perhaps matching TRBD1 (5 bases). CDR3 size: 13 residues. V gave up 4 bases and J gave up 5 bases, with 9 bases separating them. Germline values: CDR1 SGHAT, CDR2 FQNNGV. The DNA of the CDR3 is TGTGCCAGCAGCTACCAGACAGACAATGAGCAGTTCTTC. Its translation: CASSYQTDNEQFF.

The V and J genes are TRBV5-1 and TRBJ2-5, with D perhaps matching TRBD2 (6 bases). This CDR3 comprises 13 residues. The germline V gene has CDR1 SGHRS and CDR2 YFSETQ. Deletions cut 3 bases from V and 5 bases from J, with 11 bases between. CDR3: CASSSGEVETQYF. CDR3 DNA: TGCGCCAGCAGCTCGGGGGAGGTGGAGACCCAGTACTTC.

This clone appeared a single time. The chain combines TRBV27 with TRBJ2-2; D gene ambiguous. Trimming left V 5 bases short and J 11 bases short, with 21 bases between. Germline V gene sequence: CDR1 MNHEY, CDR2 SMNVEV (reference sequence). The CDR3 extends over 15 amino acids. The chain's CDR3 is CASSRKWAGIGELFF. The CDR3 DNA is TGTGCCAGCAGTCGCAAATGGGCAGGTATTGGCGAGCTGTTTTTT.

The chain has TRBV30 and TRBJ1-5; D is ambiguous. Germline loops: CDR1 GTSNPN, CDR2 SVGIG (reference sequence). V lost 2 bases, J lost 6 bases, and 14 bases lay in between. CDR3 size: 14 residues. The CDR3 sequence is CAWSYLNSGQPQHF. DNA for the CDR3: TGTGCCTGGAGTTATCTTAACAGCGGTCAGCCCCAGCATTTT.

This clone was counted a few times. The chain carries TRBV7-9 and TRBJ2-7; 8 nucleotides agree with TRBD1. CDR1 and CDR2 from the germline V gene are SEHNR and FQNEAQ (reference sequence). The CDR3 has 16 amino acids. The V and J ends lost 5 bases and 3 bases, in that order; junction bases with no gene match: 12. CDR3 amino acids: CASSREGQGLGYEQYF. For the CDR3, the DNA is TGTGCCAGCAGCCGGGAAGGACAGGGACTGGGCTACGAGCAGTACTTC.